This TCR beta chain comes out of a study of siplizumab effects on memory and regulatory T cells. Notes on the study in general: Memory T cells appeared less diverse than naive cells, which seemed to contribute substantially to alloresponse. Proof of suppressive function in proliferating Tregs from siplizumab cultures was not established.

About 10^5 TCR templates were assayed per sample. Only in-frame clones appear in the TCRdb table, and some are missing; sequencing was by immunoSEQ multiplex PCR. The repertoire holds fewer than 65,000 clones, with roughly 92% as singletons. The CDR3 length is 14 residues. The V gene's germline CDR1 is MGHRA and CDR2 YSYEKL. V shed 0 bases and J shed 0 bases, with 4 bases lying between them. Points on this clone: As yet, its antigen is unknown.

The chain carries TRBV4-1 and TRBJ2-3; no reliable D call. The receptor was derived from a human donor in good health. The source material was CD8+ T cells sorted from blood. CDR3 DNA sequence: TGCGCCAGCAGCCAAGAGTCCAGCACAGATACGCAGTATTTT. Translation gives CASSQESSTDTQYF.